Included here is one T cell receptor beta chain sequence, with context. Combining a sample-barcoded 5' primer with a J-beta primer mix, a second PCR ran for roughly 7 to 12 cycles. One entry per CDR3 protein, called by TCRdb with MiXCR from the 5' RACE reads. The repertoire holds some 860,000 distinct CDR3 sequences, approximately 53% seen once, with roughly 26% in the top ten. The V gene's germline CDR1 is SGDLS and CDR2 YYNGEE. V gave up 0 bases and J gave up 5 bases; unmatched junction bases: 7. CDR3 length equals 15 residues. The sample comes from a study of blood T cells in healthy people across ages.

The sample taken for sequencing was blood. The source is a man in his forties or fifties in good health. The chain uses TRBV9 and TRBJ2-7, with 8 bases aligning to TRBD2. This CDR3 reads CASSVDSGSIDEQYF. In DNA form, the CDR3 reads TGTGCCAGCAGCGTAGACAGCGGGAGTATCGACGAGCAGTACTTC.